This is a list of T cell receptor beta chains from one sample in a study of T cells in Graves' hyperthyroidism and ophthalmopathy. TCRdb re-called the multiplex PCR reads with MiXCR, one entry per CDR3 protein. The sample carries fewer than 750,000 distinct CDR3 sequences, 14% to 15% recorded once. Material for sequencing was blood. The receptors originated from a woman between 40 and 50 years old with Graves' ophthalmopathy. The CDR3 runs from the conserved cysteine through the conserved F or W. D genes are given only for firm matches. A row's size may be missing; if present it is once, few, many or a size class.

v_call	clone_size	j_call	d_call	cdr3_nt	cdr3_aa
TRBV24-1	few	TRBJ2-7	TRBD2	TGTGCCACCAGTGACCCCGGGACTAGCGGGAGGTACGAGCAGTACTTC	CATSDPGTSGRYEQYF
TRBV3-1	many	TRBJ2-7	NA	TGTGCCAGCAGCCAAGGCGCTGGTTCCTACGAGCAGTACTTC	CASSQGAGSYEQYF
TRBV6-5	many	TRBJ1-2	NA	TGTGCCAGCAGTTACGGGCAGGGGATTAACTATGGCTACACCTTC	CASSYGQGINYGYTF
TRBV28	many	TRBJ2-5	TRBD1	TGTGCCAGCAGTCAATACCATCGACAGGGGGCGGGTGAGACCCAGTACTTC	CASSQYHRQGAGETQYF
TRBV3-1	many	TRBJ2-7	TRBD1	TGTGCCAGCAGCTATCCGGGACAGGGACGCTACGAGCAGTACTTC	CASSYPGQGRYEQYF
TRBV7-2	few	TRBJ1-1	NA	TGTGCCAGCAGCTTAGTTGCGGGACAGAACACTGAAGCTTTCTTT	CASSLVAGQNTEAFF
TRBV11-2	few	TRBJ2-5	NA	TGTGCCAGCAGCTTGGGAATTACCGGGGGAGAGACCCAGTACTTC	CASSLGITGGETQYF
TRBV11-2	NA	TRBJ1-2	NA	TGTGCCAGCAGCTTAGGTTTCGGGGTCCCCCGCCGTGGCTACACCTTC	CASSLGFGVPRRGYTF
TRBV25-1	few	TRBJ2-2	NA	TGTGCCAGCAGTGAACTCAGCAGTACCGGGGAGCTGTTTTTT	CASSELSSTGELFF
TRBV4-1	many	TRBJ2-7	TRBD2	TGCGCCAGCAGCTGGGGATCGACTAGCGGGATAGGTGGCTCCTACGAGCAGTACTTC	CASSWGSTSGIGGSYEQYF
TRBV28	many	TRBJ2-7	NA	TGTGCCAGCAGTTTTGAGGACAGATCCTACGAGCAGTACTTC	CASSFEDRSYEQYF
TRBV28	many	TRBJ2-7	NA	TGTGCCAGCAGTTTGGAAGGACTGCGATACGAGCAGTACTTC	CASSLEGLRYEQYF
TRBV2	many	TRBJ2-2	TRBD2	TGTGCCAGCAAGGAAAGCGGGAGAACCGGGGAGCTGTTTTTT	CASKESGRTGELFF
TRBV7-8	many	TRBJ1-3	TRBD1	TGTGCCAGCAGCTTAGGATGGGACAGGGTTCAATCTGGGGACACCATATATTTT	CASSLGWDRVQSGDTIYF
TRBV7-2	few	TRBJ1-2	NA	TGTGCCAGCAGCTTAGCGGGCAGGGGCTACACCTTC	CASSLAGRGYTF
TRBV5-1	many	TRBJ1-2	TRBD1	TGCGCCAGCAGCTTGGTCGGACAGGACTATGGCTACACCTTC	CASSLVGQDYGYTF
TRBV28	many	TRBJ1-5	NA	TGTGCCAGCAGTCGTGACAGTGGAGCAGTGTCCAATCAGCCCCAGCATTTT	CASSRDSGAVSNQPQHF
TRBV2	few	TRBJ1-5	NA	TGTGCCAGCAGTGACACCATGAGCAATCAGCCCCAGCATTTT	CASSDTMSNQPQHF
TRBV5-1	many	TRBJ2-7	TRBD1	TGCGCCAGCAGCTTGGGGTGGACAGGGGTCGAGCAGTACTTC	CASSLGWTGVEQYF
TRBV18	many	TRBJ1-1	NA	TGTGCCAGCTCACCACGAGGCCAGGAGAACACTGAAGCTTTCTTT	CASSPRGQENTEAFF
TRBV2	NA	TRBJ1-5	NA	TGTGCCAGCAGTGATTGGCAGGGCGGTAATCAGCCCCAGCATTTT	CASSDWQGGNQPQHF
TRBV9	many	TRBJ2-7	NA	TGTGCCAGCAGCGTTGATCCGGGGGCAGGCGAGCAGTACTTC	CASSVDPGAGEQYF
TRBV5-1	many	TRBJ2-2	NA	TGCGCCAGCAGCCAGGCCTCTAGGTTCACCGGGGAGCTGTTTTTT	CASSQASRFTGELFF
TRBV19	few	TRBJ1-1	NA	TGTGCCAGTAGAGGTCGGAGGGGATGGGACACTGAAGCTTTCTTT	CASRGRRGWDTEAFF
TRBV5-1	NA	TRBJ2-2	TRBD1	TGCGCCAGCAGCTCCGTCGGACAGGAGAACACCGGGGAGCTGTTTTTT	CASSSVGQENTGELFF
TRBV11-2	many	TRBJ2-7	NA	TGTGCCAGCAGCTTAGGTTCTGGGCGGGTACGACCCTACGAGCAGTACTTC	CASSLGSGRVRPYEQYF